This T cell receptor beta chain was retrieved from a study of T cells in localized non-small cell lung cancer. As to this clone: Antigen: not known.

TCRdb keeps only in-frame clones here, not all; method: immunoSEQ multiplex PCR. The repertoire holds over 1,500 clones, with about 26% as singletons. The CDR3 is 13 residues long. The germline gives CDR1 MRHNA, CDR2 SNTAGT. The germline V and J ends were trimmed by 7 bases and 3 bases, with 10 bases remaining between them. Study findings and constraints: Among the top 100 tumor clones, a median approximately 60 appeared in adjacent lung.

The clonotype originates from a woman aged 35 to 69 with stage I lung adenocarcinoma. The chain joins TRBV6-4 to TRBJ1-3; D remains unclear. Sequenced here: lung tumor tissue, sampled before any cancer treatment. CDR3 sequence: CASTPWDGNTIYF. The CDR3 nucleotides are TGTGCCAGCACCCCCTGGGATGGAAACACCATATATTTT.